The clone carrying this T cell receptor beta chain was found many times. Its antigen is not identified. The junction had 11 bases not matched to a gene; V was cut back by 8 bases and J by 4 bases. The CDR3 totals 17 residues. Per germline, CDR1 SNHLY and CDR2 FYNNEI. Next came a second PCR, run for about 6 to 12 cycles, which used a sample-barcoded 5' primer along with a J-beta primer mix. TCRdb re-called the 5' RACE reads with MiXCR, one entry per CDR3 protein. The data show 1 million or so distinct CDR3 sequences, about 23% seen once. This record comes from a study of blood T cells in healthy people across ages. Study outcomes and limitations: The recorded TCR beta diversity per million T cells decreased in a roughly linear manner with age.

The study isolated at least 6.5 million PBMCs from each sample. This same sample was also taken into another study, of T cells of mothers and their children.

The chain has TRBV2 and TRBJ2-3; 14 positions match TRBD2. Specimen: blood. The source is a girl aged 2 to 10 in good health. Written as DNA, the CDR3 is TGTGCCAGCTCCCCCGGGACTAGCGGGAGACGCTCAGATACGCAGTATTTT. Its protein product is CASSPGTSGRRSDTQYF.